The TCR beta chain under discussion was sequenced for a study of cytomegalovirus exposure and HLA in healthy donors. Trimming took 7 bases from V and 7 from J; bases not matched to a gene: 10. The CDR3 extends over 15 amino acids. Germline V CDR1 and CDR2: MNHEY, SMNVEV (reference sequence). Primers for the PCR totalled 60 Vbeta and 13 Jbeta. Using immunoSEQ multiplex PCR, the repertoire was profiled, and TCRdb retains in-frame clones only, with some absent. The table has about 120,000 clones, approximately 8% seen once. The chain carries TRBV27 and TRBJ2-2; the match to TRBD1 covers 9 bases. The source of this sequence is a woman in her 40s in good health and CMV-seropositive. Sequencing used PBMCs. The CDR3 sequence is CASTQQGALVGELFF. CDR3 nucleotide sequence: TGTGCCAGCACCCAACAGGGGGCCTTGGTCGGGGAGCTGTTTTTT.